Detailed here is one T cell receptor (beta chain). The data derive from a study of blood T cell repertoires in COVID-19. Study overall: T cells, B-cell-depleted T cells, or PBMCs provided the cDNA or gDNA that served as material.

Using immunoSEQ multiplex PCR, the repertoire was profiled, and TCRdb retains in-frame clones only, with some absent. Among some 220,000 clones listed, 86% were seen once. Clinical history as reported by participants underpinned cohort assignment. This sequence was found in a woman between 40 and 55 years old with acute COVID-19. The material sequenced was PBMCs or T cells enriched from blood (not recorded which).

CDR3 bases: TGCGCCAGCAGCCAACAAACCGGGACAGTAACCTACGAGCAGTACTTC. The encoded protein is CASSQQTGTVTYEQYF. The chain couples TRBV4-3 to TRBJ2-7; TRBD1 aligns across 7 bases. J gave up 2 bases and V 2 bases, and 9 bases lay outside the gene matches. CDR1 and CDR2 (germline): LGHNA, YSLEER. This CDR3 region has 16 residues.